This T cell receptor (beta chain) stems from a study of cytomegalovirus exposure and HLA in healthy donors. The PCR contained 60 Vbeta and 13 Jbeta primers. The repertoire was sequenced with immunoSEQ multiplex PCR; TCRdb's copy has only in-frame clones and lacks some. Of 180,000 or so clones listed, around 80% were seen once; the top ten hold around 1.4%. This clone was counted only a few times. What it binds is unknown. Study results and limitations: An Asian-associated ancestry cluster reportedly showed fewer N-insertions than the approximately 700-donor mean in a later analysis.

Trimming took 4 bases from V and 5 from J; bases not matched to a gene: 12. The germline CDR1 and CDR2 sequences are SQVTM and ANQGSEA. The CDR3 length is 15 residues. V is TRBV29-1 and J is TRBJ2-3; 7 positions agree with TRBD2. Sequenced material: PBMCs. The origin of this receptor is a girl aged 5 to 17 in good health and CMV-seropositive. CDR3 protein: CSVGGVREGRDTQYF. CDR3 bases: TGCAGCGTTGGGGGCGTGAGGGAGGGGAGAGATACGCAGTATTTT.